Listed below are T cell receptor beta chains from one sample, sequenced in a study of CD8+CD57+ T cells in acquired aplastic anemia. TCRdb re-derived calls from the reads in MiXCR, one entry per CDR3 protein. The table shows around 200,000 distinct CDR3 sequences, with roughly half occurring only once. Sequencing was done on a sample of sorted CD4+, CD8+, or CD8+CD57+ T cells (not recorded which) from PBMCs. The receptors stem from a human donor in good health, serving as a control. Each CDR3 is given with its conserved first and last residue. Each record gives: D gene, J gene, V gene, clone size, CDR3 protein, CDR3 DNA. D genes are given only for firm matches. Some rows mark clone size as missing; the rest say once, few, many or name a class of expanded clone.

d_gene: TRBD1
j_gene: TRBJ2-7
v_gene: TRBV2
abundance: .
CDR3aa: CASSRTGLYF
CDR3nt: TGTGCCAGCAGTCGGACAGGGCTGTACTTC

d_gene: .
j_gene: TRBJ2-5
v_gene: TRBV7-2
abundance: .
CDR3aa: CASSSLGVSQETQYF
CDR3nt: TGTGCCAGCAGCTCCTTAGGGGTTAGCCAAGAGACCCAGTACTTC

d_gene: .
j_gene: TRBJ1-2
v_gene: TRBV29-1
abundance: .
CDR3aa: CSVAGSGPTGYTF
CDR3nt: TGCAGCGTTGCCGGTTCCGGGCCAACCGGCTACACCTTC

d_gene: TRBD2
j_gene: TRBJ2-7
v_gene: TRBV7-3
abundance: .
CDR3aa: CASSPSGTSGGTYEQYF
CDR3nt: TGTGCCAGCAGCCCCAGTGGGACTAGCGGGGGGACCTACGAGCAGTACTTC

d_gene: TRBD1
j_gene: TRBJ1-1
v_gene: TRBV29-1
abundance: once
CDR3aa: CSVESGTGVLVTEAFF
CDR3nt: TGCAGCGTTGAGTCTGGGACAGGGGTCCTAGTCACTGAAGCTTTCTTT

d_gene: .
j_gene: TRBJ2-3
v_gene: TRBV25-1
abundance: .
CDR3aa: CASSARKQGGGTDTQYF
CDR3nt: TGTGCCAGCAGTGCTAGGAAACAGGGGGGGGGCACAGATACGCAGTATTTT

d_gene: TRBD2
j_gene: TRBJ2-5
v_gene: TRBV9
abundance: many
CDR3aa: CASSVETGTSGQETQYF
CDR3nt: TGTGCCAGCAGCGTCGAGACCGGGACTAGCGGCCAAGAGACCCAGTACTTC

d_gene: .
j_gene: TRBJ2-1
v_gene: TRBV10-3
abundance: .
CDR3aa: CAISEELTAVNEQFF
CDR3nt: TGTGCCATCAGTGAGGAACTGACGGCGGTCAATGAGCAGTTCTTC

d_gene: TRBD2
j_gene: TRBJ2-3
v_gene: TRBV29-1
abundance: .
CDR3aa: CGVLGGRSTDTQYF
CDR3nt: TGCGGCGTTCTGGGCGGGAGAAGCACAGATACGCAATATTTT

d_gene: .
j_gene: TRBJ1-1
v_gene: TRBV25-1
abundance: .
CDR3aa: CASSAPGRGDEGNTEAFF
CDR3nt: TGTGCCAGCAGCGCCCCGGGCAGGGGCGACGAGGGAAACACTGAAGCTTTCTTT

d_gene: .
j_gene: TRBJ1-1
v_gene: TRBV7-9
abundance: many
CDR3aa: CASSLGGLQTEAFF
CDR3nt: TGTGCCAGCAGCTTAGGGGGGTTACAAACTGAAGCTTTCTTT

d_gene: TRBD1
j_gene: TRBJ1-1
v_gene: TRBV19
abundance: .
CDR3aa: CASSEGQGVTEAFF
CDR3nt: TGTGCCAGTAGCGAAGGACAGGGAGTAACTGAAGCTTTCTTT

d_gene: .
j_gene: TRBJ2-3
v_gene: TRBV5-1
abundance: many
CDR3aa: CASSGGGSGDTQYF
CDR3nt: TGCGCCAGCAGTGGTGGGGGCTCTGGAGATACGCAGTATTTT

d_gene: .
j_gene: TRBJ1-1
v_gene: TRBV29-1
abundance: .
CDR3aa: CSLPGERGTEAFF
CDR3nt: TGCAGCTTGCCCGGAGAGAGGGGGACTGAAGCTTTCTTT

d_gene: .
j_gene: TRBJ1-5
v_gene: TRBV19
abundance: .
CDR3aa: CASGRTSIQPQHF
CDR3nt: TGTGCCAGTGGTAGGACATCTATTCAGCCCCAGCATTTT

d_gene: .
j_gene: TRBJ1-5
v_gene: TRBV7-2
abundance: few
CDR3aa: CASSLGGNNQPQHF
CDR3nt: TGTGCCAGCAGCTTAGGGGGGAACAATCAGCCCCAGCATTTT

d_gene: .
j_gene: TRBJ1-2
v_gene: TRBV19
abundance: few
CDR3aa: CASSNDRLYGYTF
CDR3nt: TGTGCCAGTAGTAATGACAGGCTATATGGCTACACCTTC

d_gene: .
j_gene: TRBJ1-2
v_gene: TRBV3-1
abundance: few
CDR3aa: CASSQDLRGAGGGYTF
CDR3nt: TGTGCCAGCAGCCAAGATCTACGGGGGGCAGGAGGTGGCTACACCTTC

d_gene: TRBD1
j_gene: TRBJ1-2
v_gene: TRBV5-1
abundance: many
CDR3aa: CASSDNDRVSNGYTF
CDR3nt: TGCGCCAGCAGTGACAACGACAGGGTGTCCAATGGCTACACCTTC

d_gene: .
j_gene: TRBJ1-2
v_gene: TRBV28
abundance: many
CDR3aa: CASSFGGRANYGYTF
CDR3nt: TGTGCCAGCAGTTTCGGCGGACGGGCTAACTATGGCTACACCTTC

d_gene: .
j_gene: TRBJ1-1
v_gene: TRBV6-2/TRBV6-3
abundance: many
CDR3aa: CASSYTAVVTEAFF
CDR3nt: TGTGCCAGCAGTTATACTGCCGTCGTCACTGAAGCTTTCTTT

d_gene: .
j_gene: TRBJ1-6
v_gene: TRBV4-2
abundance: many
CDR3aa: CASSPGGLRNSPLHF
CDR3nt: TGTGCCAGCAGCCCCGGAGGACTGAGAAATTCACCCCTCCACTTT

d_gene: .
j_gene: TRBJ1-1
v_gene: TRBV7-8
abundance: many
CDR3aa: CASSLDANTEAFF
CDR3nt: TGTGCCAGCAGCTTAGATGCGAACACTGAAGCTTTCTTT

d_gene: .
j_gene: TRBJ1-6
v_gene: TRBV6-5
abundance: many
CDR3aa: CASTLLSGGNSPLHF
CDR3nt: TGTGCCAGCACTCTACTTTCGGGTGGGAATTCACCCCTCCACTTT

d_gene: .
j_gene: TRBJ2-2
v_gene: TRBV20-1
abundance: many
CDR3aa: CSARGGRADTGELFF
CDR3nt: TGCAGTGCTCGAGGAGGCAGGGCTGACACCGGGGAGCTGTTTTTT

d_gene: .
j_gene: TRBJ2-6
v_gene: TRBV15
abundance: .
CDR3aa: CATSTTGLSSGANVLTF
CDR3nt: TGTGCCACCAGCACGACTGGCCTTAGCTCTGGGGCCAACGTCCTGACTTTC

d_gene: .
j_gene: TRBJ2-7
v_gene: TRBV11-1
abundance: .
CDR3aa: CASSLGGTNSYEQYF
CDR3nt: TGTGCCAGCAGCTTGGGGGGTACTAACTCCTACGAGCAGTACTTC

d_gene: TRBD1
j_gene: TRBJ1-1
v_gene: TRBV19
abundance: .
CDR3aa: CASTTTGVVSNTEAFF
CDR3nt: TGTGCCAGTACCACGACAGGGGTAGTGTCGAACACTGAAGCTTTCTTT

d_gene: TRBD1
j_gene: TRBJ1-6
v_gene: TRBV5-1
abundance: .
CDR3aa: CASSTDRGQKSPLHF
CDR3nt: TGCGCCAGCAGCACAGACAGGGGACAGAAGTCACCCCTCCACTTT

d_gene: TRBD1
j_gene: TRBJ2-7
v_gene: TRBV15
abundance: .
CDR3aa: CATSRLQGVPYEQYF
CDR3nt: TGTGCCACCAGCAGGTTACAGGGGGTTCCCTACGAGCAGTACTTC

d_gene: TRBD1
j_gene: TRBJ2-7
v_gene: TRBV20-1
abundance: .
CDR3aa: CSAPTGTYEQYF
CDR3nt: TGCAGTGCCCCGACAGGGACCTACGAGCAGTACTTC

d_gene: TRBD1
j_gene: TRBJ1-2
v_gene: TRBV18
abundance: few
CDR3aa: CASSPWTGFGYTF
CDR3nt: TGTGCCAGCTCACCCTGGACAGGCTTTGGCTACACCTTC

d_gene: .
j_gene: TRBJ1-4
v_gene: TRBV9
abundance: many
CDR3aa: CASSGWGGSDEKLFF
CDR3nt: TGTGCCAGCAGCGGTTGGGGAGGGAGTGATGAAAAACTGTTTTTT

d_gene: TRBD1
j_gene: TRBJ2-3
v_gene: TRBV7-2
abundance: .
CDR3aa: CASSLAGTGSTDTQYF
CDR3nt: TGTGCCAGCAGCTTAGCTGGGACAGGGAGCACAGATACGCAGTATTTT

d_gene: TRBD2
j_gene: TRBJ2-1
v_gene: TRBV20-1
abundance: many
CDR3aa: CSPSGGQYNEQFF
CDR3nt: TGCAGCCCCAGCGGGGGGCAATACAATGAGCAGTTCTTC

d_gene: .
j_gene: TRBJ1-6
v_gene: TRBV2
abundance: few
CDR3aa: CASRTDNSPLHF
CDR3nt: TGTGCCAGCAGGACAGATAATTCACCCCTCCACTTT

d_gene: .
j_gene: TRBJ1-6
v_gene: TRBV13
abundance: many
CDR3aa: CASSLGWGRSPLHF
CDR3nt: TGTGCCAGCAGCTTAGGATGGGGTAGATCACCCCTCCACTTT

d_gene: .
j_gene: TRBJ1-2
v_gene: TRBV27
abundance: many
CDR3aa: CASGFTGLGYTF
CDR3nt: TGTGCCAGCGGGTTCACAGGGCTCGGCTACACCTTC

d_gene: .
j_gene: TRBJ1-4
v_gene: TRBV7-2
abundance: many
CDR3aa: CASSLVTGAEKLFF
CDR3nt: TGTGCCAGCAGCTTAGTCACGGGGGCTGAAAAACTGTTTTTT

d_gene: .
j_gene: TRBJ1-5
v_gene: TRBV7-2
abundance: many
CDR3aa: CASSLGPTGLNQPQHF
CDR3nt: TGTGCCAGCAGCTTAGGTCCAACGGGCTTAAATCAGCCCCAGCATTTT

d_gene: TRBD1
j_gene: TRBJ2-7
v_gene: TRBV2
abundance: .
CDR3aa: CASSKQGKYEQYF
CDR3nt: TGTGCCAGCAGCAAACAGGGGAAGTACGAGCAGTACTTC

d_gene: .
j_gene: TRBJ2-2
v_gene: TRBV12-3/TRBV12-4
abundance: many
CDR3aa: CASSFLQPTGELFF
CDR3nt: TGTGCCAGCAGTTTCTTACAGCCCACCGGGGAGCTGTTTTTT

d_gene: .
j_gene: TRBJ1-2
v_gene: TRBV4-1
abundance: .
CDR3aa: CASSQDSYGRQAAGYTF
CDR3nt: TGCGCCAGCAGCCAAGATAGTTACGGACGACAGGCGGCTGGCTACACCTTC

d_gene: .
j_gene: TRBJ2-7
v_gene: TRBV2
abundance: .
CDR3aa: CASVGRHSYEQYF
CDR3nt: TGTGCCAGCGTAGGCAGACACTCCTACGAGCAGTACTTC

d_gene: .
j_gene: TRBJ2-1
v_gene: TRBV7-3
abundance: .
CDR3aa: CASSLRGVRTYNEQFF
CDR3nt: TGTGCCAGCAGCCTTAGGGGGGTCCGGACTTACAATGAGCAGTTCTTC

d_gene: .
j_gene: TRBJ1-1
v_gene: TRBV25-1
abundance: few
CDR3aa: CASSITGINTEAFF
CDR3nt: TGTGCCAGCTCTATTACAGGGATAAACACTGAAGCTTTCTTT

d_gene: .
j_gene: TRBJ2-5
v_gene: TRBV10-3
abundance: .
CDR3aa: CAISQAVQETQYF
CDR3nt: TGTGCCATCAGCCAGGCGGTTCAAGAGACCCAGTACTTC

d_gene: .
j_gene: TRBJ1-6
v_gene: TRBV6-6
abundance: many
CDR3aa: CASRNGQINSPLHF
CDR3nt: TGTGCCAGCAGGAACGGACAGATAAATTCACCCCTCCACTTT

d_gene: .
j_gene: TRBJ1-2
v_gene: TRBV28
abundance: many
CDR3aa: CASSLVRGGGYTF
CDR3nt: TGTGCCAGCAGTTTAGTAAGGGGGGGTGGCTACACCTTC

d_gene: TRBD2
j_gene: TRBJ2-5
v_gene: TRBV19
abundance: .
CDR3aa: CASSMTSGGARETQYF
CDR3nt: TGTGCCAGTAGTATGACTAGCGGGGGGGCTCGGGAGACCCAGTACTTC

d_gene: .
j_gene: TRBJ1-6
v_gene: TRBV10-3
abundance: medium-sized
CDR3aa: CAISSGLGEDSYNSPLHF
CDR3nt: TGTGCCATCAGTTCGGGACTCGGGGAAGACTCCTATAATTCACCCCTCCACTTT

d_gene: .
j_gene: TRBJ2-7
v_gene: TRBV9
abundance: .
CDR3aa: CASSARPVTYEQYF
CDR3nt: TGTGCCAGCAGCGCCAGGCCCGTAACCTACGAGCAGTACTTC

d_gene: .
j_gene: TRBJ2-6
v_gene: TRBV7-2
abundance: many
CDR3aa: CASSLWGGAGSGANVLTF
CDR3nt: TGTGCCAGCAGCTTATGGGGGGGGGCTGGCTCTGGGGCCAACGTCCTGACTTTC

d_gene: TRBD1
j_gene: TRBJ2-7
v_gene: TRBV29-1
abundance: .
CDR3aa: CSVAWTGVSYEQYF
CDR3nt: TGCAGCGTAGCCTGGACAGGGGTCTCCTACGAGCAGTACTTC

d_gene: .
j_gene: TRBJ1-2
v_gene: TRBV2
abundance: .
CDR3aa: CASSVGTANGYTF
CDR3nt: TGTGCCAGCAGTGTGGGGACGGCAAATGGCTACACCTTC

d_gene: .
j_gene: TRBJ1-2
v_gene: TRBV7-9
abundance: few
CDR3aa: CASSPHRPNYGYTF
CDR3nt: TGTGCCAGCAGCCCTCACCGACCGAACTATGGCTACACCTTC

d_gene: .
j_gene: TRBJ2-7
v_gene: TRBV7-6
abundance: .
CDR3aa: CASSQDGTYEQYF
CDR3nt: TGTGCCAGCAGCCAGGACGGAACCTACGAGCAGTACTTC

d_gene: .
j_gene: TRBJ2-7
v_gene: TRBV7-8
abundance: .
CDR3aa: CASSLTQGPSYEQYF
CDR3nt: TGTGCCAGCAGCCTAACCCAGGGACCCTCCTACGAGCAGTACTTC